This passage covers 25 T cell receptor beta chains from one sample sequenced in a study of T cell clonotyping in hematopoietic cell transplantation. The time point was: recipient sample about 28 days before transplant, after cytoreduction. This table comes from immunoSEQ multiplex PCR, and its TCRdb copy is limited to in-frame clones, with some not included. The table lists approximately 5,400 clones, around 84% of them singletons, with 4% to 5% in the top ten. The sample here was peripheral blood mononuclear cells, taken before stem cell transplant. The receptors here all came from a man in his fifties or sixties with acute myeloid leukemia. Some clones in this sample may be carry-over from other donors' samples.

The gene calls are TRBV6-5 and TRBJ2-5; TRBD2 might be the D (5 bases). The CDR3 covers 15 residues. The V end was cut by 0 bases, the J end by 4 bases, with 12 bases between. From germline, CDR1 is MNHEY and CDR2 SVGAGI. CDR3 in amino acids: CASSYSTPRAETQYF. CDR3 nucleotides: TGTGCCAGCAGTTACTCGACCCCGAGGGCAGAGACCCAGTACTTC.

This rearrangement joins TRBV9 to TRBJ2-3; a possible D gene is TRBD2 (5 bases). There are 14 residues in the CDR3. Deletions cut 2 bases from V and 4 bases from J, with 11 bases between. The germline V gene encodes CDR1 SGDLS and CDR2 YYNGEE. The CDR3 DNA reads as TGTGCCAGCAGCGTTCAAAGCGGTTCAGATACGCAGTATTTT. Protein: CASSVQSGSDTQYF.

V usage is TRBV10-2 and J usage is TRBJ2-1; 9 nucleotides match TRBD2. V was clipped by 3 bases and J by 3 bases; unmatched bases: 6. CDR3 length: 16 residues. The germline V gene encodes CDR1 WSHSY and CDR2 SAAADI. The CDR3 DNA is TGCGCCAGCAGTGAATTAGCGGGGGCCTTCTACAATGAGCAGTTCTTC. The encoded protein is CASSELAGAFYNEQFF.

V is TRBV28 and J is TRBJ2-1; D is undetermined. The ends were cut back, 1 base at V and 0 bases at J, with 7 bases in the middle. The CDR3 is 15 amino acids. The V gene's germline CDR1 is MDHEN and CDR2 SYDVKM. This chain's CDR3 is CASSLSVNSYNEQFF. The CDR3 nucleotides read TGTGCCAGCAGTTTATCGGTAAACTCCTACAATGAGCAGTTCTTC. Supplemented by reference TRBV28 and TRBJ2-1, the full variable domain reads DVKVTQSSRYLVKRTGEKVFLECVQDMDHENMFWYRQDPGLGLRLIYFSYDVKMKEKGDIPEGYSVSREKKERFSLILESASTNQTSMYLCASSLSVNSYNEQFFGPGTRLTVL.

The rearrangement joins TRBV10-3 to TRBJ1-6; D might be TRBD1 (6 bases). Trimming pared 6 bases from V and 0 bases from J, leaving 9 bases between. Germline assignment: CDR1 ENHRY and CDR2 SYGVKD. CDR3 length: 15 amino acids. The CDR3 DNA sequence: TGTGCCATCAGCAGGGGCACCTCCTATAATTCACCCCTCCACTTT. It codes for CAISRGTSYNSPLHF.

The rearrangement links TRBV5-1 to TRBJ2-2; D might be TRBD1 (5 bases). The CDR3 has 15 amino acids. V was shortened by 2 bases and J by 0 bases, with 8 bases between the two germline ends. CDR1 SGHRS and CDR2 YFSETQ come from the germline V gene. CDR3 nucleotides: TGCGCCAGCAGCTTTGGACACACGAACACCGGGGAGCTGTTTTTT. Translating it yields CASSFGHTNTGELFF.

The chain is built from TRBV7-9 and TRBJ1-1; D is unresolved. The ends were cut back, 3 bases at V and 5 bases at J, with 10 bases in the middle. CDR1 SEHNR and CDR2 FQNEAQ come from the germline V gene (reference sequence). CDR3 length: 13 residues. CDR3 residues: CASSLDEGTEAFF. CDR3 nucleotides: TGTGCCAGCAGCTTGGATGAAGGGACTGAAGCTTTCTTT.

The V and J genes are TRBV28 and TRBJ2-5; D is unresolved. The CDR3 is 11 residues long. Trimming left V 5 bases short and J 2 bases short, with 3 bases between. Germline CDR1 MDHEN, CDR2 SYDVKM. For the CDR3, the DNA is TGTGCCAGCAGTCTTCAAGAGACCCAGTACTTC. It specifies CASSLQETQYF. Using reference TRBV28 and TRBJ2-5 for the parts outside the CDR3, the full variable domain is DVKVTQSSRYLVKRTGEKVFLECVQDMDHENMFWYRQDPGLGLRLIYFSYDVKMKEKGDIPEGYSVSREKKERFSLILESASTNQTSMYLCASSLQETQYFGPGTRLLVL.

The chain joins TRBV28 to TRBJ1-4; TRBD1 matches 9 bases. Trimming removed 6 bases from V and 8 bases from J; junction bases left unmatched: 10. The CDR3 loop spans 15 amino acids. Germline CDR1 and CDR2: MDHEN and SYDVKM. CDR3 residues: CASRPQTGGGEKLFF. CDR3 nucleotide sequence: TGTGCCAGCAGACCCCAGACAGGGGGAGGAGAAAAACTGTTTTTT.

The gene calls are TRBV2 and TRBJ2-3; 7 bases align to TRBD2. Looked up from germline, CDR1 is SNHLY and CDR2 is FYNNEI. The CDR3 has 16 amino acids. The V segment lost 1 base and the J segment 2 bases; nucleotides outside the gene matches: 6. Written as DNA, the CDR3 is TGTGCCAGCAGTGAAGAGGGCGGGGGTCTCACAGATACGCAGTATTTT. Its protein product is CASSEEGGGLTDTQYF.

This chain connects TRBV19 to TRBJ2-5; 9 bases are a match to TRBD1. This CDR3 contains 16 residues. Germline V lookup: CDR1 LNHDA, CDR2 SQIVND (reference sequence). Trimming cost V 8 bases and J 5 bases; bases outside gene matches: 15. Here the CDR3 DNA reads TGTGCCAGTTCCCATGGAGGGACAGGGTGGGGGGAGACCCAGTACTTC. This encodes CASSHGGTGWGETQYF. The whole variable domain, filled in from reference TRBV19 and TRBJ2-5, reads DGGITQSPKYLFRKEGQNVTLSCEQNLNHDAMYWYRQDPGQGLRLIYYSQIVNDFQKGDIAEGYSVSREKKESFPLTVTSAQKNPTAFYLCASSHGGTGWGETQYFGPGTRLLVL.

This clone was seen only once. The CDR3 here is CAAGSQNTEAFF. The CDR3 DNA reads as TGTGCCGCGGGGTCTCAGAACACTGAAGCTTTCTTT. This sequence joins TRBV5-4 and TRBJ1-1; no reliable D call. CDR3 length: 12 residues. CDR1 and CDR2 (germline): SGHNT, YYREEE (reference sequence). Trimming took 10 bases from V and 1 from J, leaving 11 bases between them.

In this sample, this clone turned up a few times. The genes are TRBV27 and TRBJ1-1; TRBD1 matches 9 bases. The V gene end was trimmed by 5 bases and the J gene end by 6 bases; junction bases not matched to a gene: 7. Germline V gene data show CDR1 as MNHEY and CDR2 as SMNVEV (reference sequence). The CDR3 is 14 residues long. The CDR3 is CASSVQGAISEAFF. Written as DNA, the CDR3 is TGTGCCAGCAGTGTACAGGGGGCGATTTCTGAAGCTTTCTTT.

The rearrangement joins TRBV19 to TRBJ1-2; D is undetermined. In germline, CDR1 is LNHDA, CDR2 SQIVND (reference sequence). The CDR3 consists of 11 residues. V lost 3 bases and J 6 bases, leaving 5 bases between the germline ends. The DNA for the CDR3 is TGTGCCAGTAGTATTGGGGATGGCTACACCTTC. Amino acids: CASSIGDGYTF.

The chain uses TRBV6-5 and TRBJ2-7, with D maybe TRBD1 (6 bases). V was pared by 2 bases and J by 3 bases, with 14 bases between. Looked up from germline, CDR1 is MNHEY and CDR2 is SVGAGI. CDR3 length: 15 amino acids. The CDR3 DNA sequence: TGTGCCAGCAGTTACGGAACAGGGACGGACTACGAGCAGTACTTC. Translating gives CASSYGTGTDYEQYF.

This chain uses TRBV10-3 with TRBJ1-5; D perhaps matches TRBD1 (6 bases). Per the germline V gene, CDR1 is ENHRY and CDR2 is SYGVKD. Trimming pared 1 base from V and 2 bases from J, leaving 15 bases between. The CDR3 totals 17 residues. The CDR3 sequence is CAISEFVGARGNQPQHF. The CDR3 DNA sequence: TGTGCCATCAGTGAGTTTGTGGGGGCTAGGGGCAATCAGCCCCAGCATTTT.

In nucleotides, the CDR3 is TGTGCCAGCTCACCCAAACAGGGGCCGGGGTACGAGCAGTACTTC. This translates into CASSPKQGPGYEQYF. The chain recombines TRBV18 with TRBJ2-7, with 7 bases identical to TRBD1. Germline values: CDR1 KGHSH, CDR2 LQKENI. The V segment lost 3 bases and the J segment 4 bases; nucleotides outside the gene matches: 9. The CDR3 has 15 amino acids.

V and J are TRBV10-1 and TRBJ2-3, with TRBD2 identical over 12 bases. The V segment lost 5 bases and the J segment 0 bases; nucleotides outside the gene matches: 3. CDR3 size: 16 residues. Germline CDR1 is WNHNN and CDR2 is SYGVQD (reference sequence). The CDR3 protein is CASSYGLAGSTDTQYF. The DNA of the CDR3 is TGCGCCAGCAGTTATGGACTAGCGGGGAGCACAGATACGCAGTATTTT.

In this sample, this clone turned up a few times. The chain has TRBV28 and TRBJ1-5, with D tentatively TRBD1 (6 bases). The CDR3 contains 15 residues. Trimming stripped 6 bases from V and 0 bases from J, with 12 bases between. Germline V gives CDR1 MDHEN, CDR2 SYDVKM. DNA for the CDR3: TGTGCCAGCAGATTCAAAGGGGGTAGCAATCAGCCCCAGCATTTT. Translation: CASRFKGGSNQPQHF.

A note on this clone: The sample holds other DNA sequences that translate to the same CDR3. CDR3: CASSLAVASYEQYF. The CDR3 DNA sequence: TGTGCCAGCAGCTTAGCGGTCGCCTCCTACGAGCAGTACTTC. The rearrangement uses TRBV7-9 and TRBJ2-7; no clear D. Germline V gene lookup returns CDR1 SEHNR and CDR2 FQNEAQ (reference sequence). V lost 0 bases, J lost 0 bases, and 6 bases lay in between. CDR3 length equals 14 residues.

This chain connects TRBV2 to TRBJ2-7; no firm D call. V lost 8 bases and J lost 3, with 20 bases in between. CDR1 and CDR2 (germline): SNHLY, FYNNEI. The CDR3 sequence is 15 residues long. CDR3: CASLWSAAGRYEQYF. DNA of the CDR3: TGTGCCAGCTTGTGGTCGGCAGCAGGACGCTACGAGCAGTACTTC.

This clone was detected only once. The chain couples TRBV23-1 to TRBJ2-4, with D possibly being TRBD1 (6 bases). TRBV23-1 is known as an ORF, though its function is uncertain. The CDR3 sequence is 18 residues long. Trimming stripped 2 bases from V and 1 base from J, with 18 bases between. CDR3 in amino acids: CASSQLLYRAMAKNIQYF. In DNA form, the CDR3 reads TGCGCCAGCAGTCAACTTCTATACAGGGCTATGGCCAAAAACATTCAGTACTTC.

The chain uses TRBV2 and TRBJ1-2, with a possible D match to TRBD1 (6 bases). This CDR3 contains 18 residues. V lost 6 bases to trimming and J lost 7 bases, with 30 bases between them. Germline CDR1 reads SNHLY; CDR2 reads FYNNEI. The DNA for the CDR3 is TGTGCCAGCAGATCTTACCCTTTCACAGGGCCTTCTTCTAGTGGCTACACCTTC. Translating gives CASRSYPFTGPSSSGYTF.

This chain connects TRBV5-1 to TRBJ2-1; the D gene is possibly TRBD1 (8 bases). CDR1 is SGHRS and CDR2 is YFSETQ in the germline V gene. This CDR3 comprises 19 residues. V was shortened by 4 bases and J by 5 bases, with 28 bases between the two germline ends. The CDR3 bases are TGCGCCAGCAGCCTACATTCCTACCTCACAGGGGGGAGGGACAATGAGCAGTTCTTC. Its translation is CASSLHSYLTGGRDNEQFF.

The chain has TRBV25-1 and TRBJ2-5, with D perhaps TRBD1 (5 bases). The CDR3 loop spans 14 amino acids. Germline V CDR1 and CDR2: MGHDK, SYGVNS. Trimming took off 3 bases at V and 5 bases at J, with 13 bases between the two ends. The CDR3 here is CASSDIRARETQYF. Written as DNA, the CDR3 is TGTGCCAGCAGTGATATCAGGGCCCGGGAGACCCAGTACTTC.